The 32 T cell receptor beta chains reported below all come from one sample, sequenced in a study of blood T cells in healthy people across ages. Primers used in a second PCR of about 6 to 11 cycles were a sample-barcoded 5' primer and a J-beta primer mix. TCRdb ran MiXCR on the 5' RACE reads and lists one entry per CDR3 protein. This sample yields about 1.4 million distinct CDR3 sequences, of which 59% are seen a single time; about 6.7% belongs to the top ten. Source material: blood. The receptors were sampled from a young man in good health.

The chain joins TRBV11-2 to TRBJ2-7; 10 positions match TRBD2. Germline loops: CDR1 SGHAT, CDR2 FQNNGV. V lost 2 bases, J lost 0 bases, and 10 bases stayed unmatched. CDR3 length: 18 residues. This CDR3 reads CASSLTGLAGVSSYEQYF. As DNA, the CDR3 is TGTGCCAGCAGCTTAACCGGGCTAGCGGGGGTTAGCTCCTACGAGCAGTACTTC.

There are a few counts of this clonotype. The rearrangement uses TRBV7-9 and TRBJ1-2; the D gene is possibly TRBD1 (6 bases). Germline V CDR1 and CDR2: SEHNR, FQNEAQ (reference sequence). V was trimmed by 5 bases and J by 4 bases, leaving 17 bases between them. CDR3 length: 15 amino acids. In DNA form, the CDR3 reads TGTGCCAGCAGCCACCCCACCGACAGGTCCTATGGCTACACCTTC. It is translated as CASSHPTDRSYGYTF.

V and J are TRBV10-1 and TRBJ2-7, with a weak D call TRBD2 (6 bases). Per the germline V gene, CDR1 is WNHNN and CDR2 is SYGVQD (reference sequence). V was cut by 5 bases and J by 3 bases, with 14 bases left in between. The CDR3 totals 14 residues. CDR3 sequence reads: CASSSGLGGYEQYF. The CDR3 DNA reads TGCGCCAGCAGTTCGGGTCTCGGGGGCTACGAGCAGTACTTC.

This clonotype was found a few times. The chain carries TRBV4-1 and TRBJ1-2; D not resolved. V shed 4 bases and J shed 2 bases, with 17 bases lying between them. The germline CDR1 and CDR2 sequences are MGHRA and YSYEKL. This CDR3 comprises 16 residues. Here the CDR3 reads CASSPQPGPPNYGYTF. The CDR3 DNA follows: TGCGCCAGCAGCCCTCAACCGGGTCCTCCGAACTATGGCTACACCTTC.

The table lists this clonotype with a few counts. The V call is TRBV12-3 or TRBV12-4, the J call TRBJ2-2; 9 bases fit TRBD1. This CDR3 is 15 amino acids long. The V and J ends lost 5 bases and 5 bases, in that order; junction bases with no gene match: 6. The CDR3 DNA reads as TGTGCCAGCAGTCCCGGGGACAGGGATACCGGGGAGCTGTTTTTT. It yields the protein CASSPGDRDTGELFF.

This chain connects TRBV10-3 to TRBJ2-1; D might be TRBD2 (6 bases). Germline loops: CDR1 ENHRY, CDR2 SYGVKD. V was cut by 0 bases and J by 6 bases, with 12 bases left in between. The CDR3 is 15 residues long. This CDR3 is CAISESNGLPNEQFF. The CDR3 nucleotides read TGTGCCATCAGTGAGTCGAACGGACTACCCAATGAGCAGTTCTTC.

This rearrangement joins TRBV3-1 to TRBJ2-5; D is undetermined. The germline gives CDR1 LGHDT, CDR2 YNNKEL (reference sequence). The CDR3 consists of 14 residues. V lost 1 base to trimming and J lost 5 bases, with 11 bases between them. The CDR3 nucleotides read TGTGCCAGCAGCCAAGTGATGAGTGGGGAGACCCAGTACTTC. Amino acids: CASSQVMSGETQYF.

In this sample, this clonotype turned up once. Germline is not matched at one junction end, which may reflect a read error. CDR3 residues: CATSRDGGQNRGYSF. CDR3 nucleotide sequence: TGTGCCACCAGCAGAGATGGGGGACAAAATCGGGGCTACAGCTTC. This rearrangement joins TRBV15 to TRBJ1-2, with TRBD1 as a possible D gene (6 bases). This CDR3 has 15 amino acids. Germline V gene sequence: CDR1 LNHNV, CDR2 YYDKDF (reference sequence).

This clonotype has a single count. V usage is TRBV19 and J usage is TRBJ2-7; TRBD1 aligns across 7 bases. The germline gives CDR1 LNHDA, CDR2 SQIVND (reference sequence). Losses at the gene ends were 6 bases for V and 2 bases for J; bases not matched to a gene: 16. The CDR3 runs 17 residues. The CDR3 coding sequence is TGTGCCAGTAGCTCCCGAACCGGGACAGCAAGCCCCTACGAGCAGTACTTC. Translated, it gives CASSSRTGTASPYEQYF. Drawing the rest from reference TRBV19 and TRBJ2-7, the complete variable domain is DGGITQSPKYLFRKEGQNVTLSCEQNLNHDAMYWYRQDPGQGLRLIYYSQIVNDFQKGDIAEGYSVSREKKESFPLTVTSAQKNPTAFYLCASSSRTGTASPYEQYFGPGTRLTVT.

This clonotype was observed a handful of times. The chain uses TRBV6-2 or TRBV6-3 and TRBJ2-4, with 7 positions matching TRBD2. The CDR3 has 12 amino acids. Germline V lookup: CDR1 MNHEY, CDR2 SVGEGT. V gave up 6 bases and J gave up 9 bases; unmatched junction bases: 5. CDR3 in DNA: TGTGCCAGCAGACCGGGGGGACCCATTCAGTACTTC. This sequence encodes CASRPGGPIQYF.

The V and J genes are TRBV2 and TRBJ2-4, with unresolved D. This CDR3 is built from 14 residues. Trimming removed 4 bases at V and 7 bases at J, with 14 bases between. The germline V gene encodes CDR1 SNHLY and CDR2 FYNNEI. CDR3 loop: CASSGEEGTNIQYF. CDR3 bases: TGTGCCAGCAGTGGGGAAGAAGGAACGAACATTCAGTACTTC. The full variable domain, its missing parts supplied by reference TRBV2 and TRBJ2-4, is EPEVTQTPSHQVTQMGQEVILRCVPISNHLYFYWYRQILGQKVEFLVSFYNNEISEKSEIFDDQFSVERPDGSNFTLKIRSTKLEDSAMYFCASSGEEGTNIQYFGAGTRLSVL.

The chain has TRBV7-2 and TRBJ2-7; D is uncertain. CDR1 and CDR2 (germline): SGHTA, FQGNSA. Trimming removed 5 bases at V and 7 bases at J, with 18 bases between. This CDR3 spans 14 amino acids. The CDR3 spells CASSLRPPEREQYF. For the CDR3, the DNA is TGTGCCAGCAGCCTCAGACCTCCAGAGCGAGAGCAGTACTTC. Using reference TRBV7-2 and TRBJ2-7 for the parts outside the CDR3, the full variable domain is GAGVSQSPSNKVTEKGKDVELRCDPISGHTALYWYRQSLGQGLEFLIYFQGNSAPDKSGLPSDRFSAERTGGSVSTLTIQRTQQEDSAVYLCASSLRPPEREQYFGPGTRLTVT.

The rearrangement uses TRBV6-5 and TRBJ1-1; the D is unclear. The V end was cut by 5 bases, the J end by 4 bases, with 11 bases between. Germline V lookup: CDR1 MNHEY, CDR2 SVGAGI. The CDR3 covers 13 residues. The CDR3 nucleotides are TGTGCCAGCAGTGCGGGGAGAGTCACTGAAGCTTTCTTT. It encodes CASSAGRVTEAFF.

This chain uses TRBV6-2 or TRBV6-3 with TRBJ2-1; no clear D. Near its end, the DNA agrees better with TRBJ2-7, so the J call may be wrong. The CDR3 runs 12 residues. Germline lookup yields CDR1 MNHEY and CDR2 SVGEGT. CDR3 DNA: TGTGCCAGCAGTTACCATTTGAATGAGCAGTACTTC. It translates to CASSYHLNEQYF.

The chain has TRBV20-1 and TRBJ1-2; D remains ambiguous. The CDR3 sequence is 12 residues long. The V end was cut by 2 bases, the J end by 4 bases, with 8 bases between. Germline V lookup: CDR1 DFQATT, CDR2 SNEGSKA (reference sequence). The CDR3 loop reads CSARPPGYGYTF. The CDR3 nucleotides read TGCAGTGCTAGACCGCCCGGCTATGGCTACACCTTC.

This clonotype has a handful of counts. CDR3 region: CASRVTGGTDTQYF. The DNA of the CDR3 is TGTGCCAGCAGGGTGACAGGGGGCACAGATACGCAGTATTTT. This chain uses TRBV27 with TRBJ2-3; 8 bases line up with TRBD1. The CDR3 has 14 residues. Unmatched junction bases numbered 3, after V lost 6 bases and J lost 1 base. The germline V gene encodes CDR1 MNHEY and CDR2 SMNVEV (reference sequence).

V and J are TRBV5-5 and TRBJ1-2; D is possibly TRBD1 (6 bases). Germline CDR1 is SGHKS and CDR2 is YYEKEE (reference sequence). This CDR3 region has 16 residues. Trimming left V 2 bases short and J 5 bases short, with 19 bases between. The CDR3: CASSFVPGTPGYGYTF. CDR3 DNA: TGTGCCAGCAGCTTCGTACCCGGGACACCGGGGTATGGCTACACCTTC.

The chain carries TRBV11-2 and TRBJ2-2, with 8 bases aligning to TRBD1. The J segment lost 3 bases and the V segment lost 5 bases, leaving 5 bases of the junction unmatched. The CDR3 covers 15 residues. Germline assignment: CDR1 SGHAT and CDR2 FQNNGV. CDR3 coding DNA: TGTGCCAGCAGCATGGACAGGGTAGACACCGGGGAGCTGTTTTTT. Translation: CASSMDRVDTGELFF.

The gene calls are TRBV7-6 and TRBJ2-7; 8 nucleotides line up with TRBD2. The CDR3 runs 14 residues. J gave up 0 bases and V 4 bases, and 2 bases lay outside the gene matches. Per germline, CDR1 SGHVS and CDR2 FNYEAQ. The CDR3 here is CASSSAGDSYEQYF. The CDR3 nucleotides are TGTGCCAGCAGCTCAGCGGGGGACTCCTACGAGCAGTACTTC.

The table lists this clonotype with a count of one. The rearrangement links TRBV21-1 to TRBJ2-2; TRBD1, the table's D call, lacks a check against the DNA. TRBV21-1 is marked as a pseudogene. The CDR3 consists of 16 residues. The CDR3 DNA follows: TGTGCCAGCAGCAAAGGAGGGGGCCCGAACACCGGGGAGCTGTTTTTT. It is translated as CASSKGGGPNTGELFF.

This clonotype has a single count. J is TRBJ2-1 and V is TRBV10-1, with TRBD2 matching over 10 bases. Germline CDR1 and CDR2: WNHNN and SYGVQD (reference sequence). The CDR3 has 14 residues. Unmatched junction bases numbered 4, after V lost 4 bases and J lost 7 bases. CDR3 amino acids: CASSGSGGPNEQFF. In nucleotides, the CDR3 is TGCGCCAGCAGTGGTAGCGGGGGGCCAAATGAGCAGTTCTTC.

This clonotype was observed at least ten times. CDR3 in DNA: TGCAGCGCATCCCTTCGGAGTGAGCAGTACTTC. The encoded protein is CSASLRSEQYF. The chain employs TRBV29-1 and TRBJ2-7; D unresolved. Trimming took 7 bases from V and 7 from J, leaving 14 bases between them. This CDR3 region has 11 residues. Germline V lookup: CDR1 SQVTM, CDR2 ANQGSEA.

V and J are TRBV20-1 and TRBJ2-3; 7 nucleotides match TRBD1. The germline CDR1 and CDR2 sequences are DFQATT and SNEGSKA (reference sequence). J was trimmed by 8 bases and V by 5 bases; bases with no gene match: 13. This CDR3 is built from 14 residues. CDR3 loop: CSARPETGFGTQYF. CDR3 DNA: TGCAGTGCTCGTCCCGAGACAGGGTTTGGTACGCAGTATTTT.

The rearrangement links TRBV7-9 to TRBJ2-4; TRBD2 might be the D (5 bases). The tail of the sequence fits TRBJ2-7 better, so the J call may be wrong. Germline loops: CDR1 SEHNR, CDR2 FQNEAQ (reference sequence). This CDR3 has 14 amino acids. In nucleotides, the CDR3 is TGTGCCAGCAGCTTAAGTAGCGCCTCCTACGAGCAGTACTTC. Amino acids: CASSLSSASYEQYF.

This clonotype was seen once. V usage is TRBV28 and J usage is TRBJ2-1, with 7 bases lining up with TRBD1. Per the germline V gene, CDR1 is MDHEN and CDR2 is SYDVKM. The trim removed 8 bases at V and 1 base at J, leaving 5 bases unmatched. The CDR3 runs 14 residues. CDR3 coding DNA: TGTGCCAGCGTCAAGACAGGGTCCTACAATGAGCAGTTCTTC. This gives the protein CASVKTGSYNEQFF.

This clonotype was recorded a few times. The chain uses TRBV20-1 and TRBJ2-3; 9 bases are shared with TRBD2. In germline, CDR1 is DFQATT, CDR2 SNEGSKA (reference sequence). There are 17 residues in the CDR3. V shed 3 bases, J shed 2 bases, and the junction held 12 bases outside the gene matches. CDR3 nucleotide sequence: TGCAGTGCTAGTCCCCCTATAGCGGGAGAGAACACAGATACGCAGTATTTT. Protein: CSASPPIAGENTDTQYF.

The chain joins TRBV9 to TRBJ2-1; D is possibly TRBD2 (5 bases). This CDR3 comprises 16 residues. Trimming cost V 0 bases and J 5 bases, with 15 bases left between them. Germline values: CDR1 SGDLS, CDR2 YYNGEE. CDR3: CASSVGEHDTHNEQFF. The CDR3 region has the DNA TGTGCCAGCAGCGTAGGGGAGCATGACACACACAATGAGCAGTTCTTC.

This clonotype was seen once. The rearrangement uses TRBV7-6 and TRBJ2-1; 7 positions match TRBD2. This CDR3 comprises 15 residues. CDR1 is SGHVS and CDR2 is FNYEAQ in the germline V gene. V lost 1 base to trimming and J lost 4 bases; unmatched junction nucleotides: 4. CDR3 in amino acids: CASSLGEGRYNEQFF. The CDR3 bases are TGTGCCAGCAGCTTAGGGGAGGGGAGATACAATGAGCAGTTCTTC.

This chain links TRBV7-2 with TRBJ1-1; a possible D gene is TRBD1 (6 bases). CDR1 SGHTA and CDR2 FQGNSA come from the germline V gene. V lost 4 bases to trimming and J lost 1 base, with 16 bases between them. This CDR3 is built from 16 residues. CDR3 DNA: TGTGCCAGCAGCTCCGCAATTAGGGGGGGGAACACTGAAGCTTTCTTT. The encoded protein is CASSSAIRGGNTEAFF.

This chain connects TRBV5-6 to TRBJ2-7; 10 bases map to TRBD1. Trimming cost V 3 bases and J 4 bases; bases outside gene matches: 7. This CDR3 contains 15 residues. In germline, CDR1 is SGHDT, CDR2 YYEEEE. The CDR3 bases are TGTGCCAGCAGCTGGACGGGACAGGGGCAATACGAGCAGTACTTC. Translated, it gives CASSWTGQGQYEQYF.

This chain joins TRBV7-2 and TRBJ1-3, with D perhaps matching TRBD1 (6 bases). V was trimmed by 6 bases and J by 12 bases, leaving 15 bases between them. The germline V gene has CDR1 SGHTA and CDR2 FQGNSA. The CDR3 has 12 residues. The CDR3 is CASSRTGWDIYF. In DNA, the CDR3 is TGTGCCAGCAGTCGTACAGGGTGGGACATATATTTT. Based on the CDR3 plus reference TRBV7-2 and TRBJ1-3, the full variable domain is GAGVSQSPSNKVTEKGKDVELRCDPISGHTALYWYRQSLGQGLEFLIYFQGNSAPDKSGLPSDRFSAERTGGSVSTLTIQRTQQEDSAVYLCASSRTGWDIYFGEGSWLTVV.

V is TRBV6-2 or TRBV6-3 and J is TRBJ2-1, with a possible D match to TRBD2 (6 bases). In germline, CDR1 is MNHEY, CDR2 SVGEGT. This CDR3 is built from 15 residues. The V and J ends lost 7 bases and 7 bases respectively, with 20 bases between them. Here the CDR3 reads CASKGLPGKGNEQFF. The DNA for the CDR3 is TGTGCCAGCAAGGGACTCCCGGGGAAGGGGAATGAGCAGTTCTTC.